One sample yielded the 9 T cell receptor beta chains listed below, sequenced in a study of blood T cells in healthy people across ages. The use of a sample-barcoded 5' primer and a J-beta primer mix characterized a second PCR of about 7 to 12 cycles. MiXCR, applied by TCRdb to the 5' RACE reads, yields one record per CDR3 protein. The top ten hold 15% of the sample, which has 550,000 to 800,000 distinct CDR3 sequences, roughly 30% seen once. Material for sequencing was blood. The receptors were sampled from a woman older than 75 in good health.

This clonotype has more than one count but fewer than ten. A read error may be the cause here, since a much bigger clone is one base away. CDR3 in DNA: TGTGCCAGCAGGGGAGGGCGGATGAATGAAAAACTGTTTTTT. Translation gives CASRGGRMNEKLFF. The chain links TRBV2 to TRBJ1-4; no reliable D call. The CDR3 is 14 amino acids. Germline V CDR1 and CDR2: SNHLY, FYNNEI. The V end was cut by 6 bases, the J end by 5 bases, with 13 bases between.

This clonotype occurred a few times. The chain uses TRBV12-3 or TRBV12-4 and TRBJ2-7; weak D call: TRBD1 (6 bases). Trimming left V 6 bases short and J 2 bases short, with 14 bases between. CDR3 length equals 14 residues. The CDR3 sequence: CASRAQGDTYEQYF. DNA of the CDR3: TGTGCCAGCAGGGCACAGGGAGACACCTACGAGCAGTACTTC.

This clonotype was detected ten times or more. The gene calls are TRBV6-2 or TRBV6-3 and TRBJ2-1; tentative D call: TRBD2 (6 bases). V was clipped by 6 bases and J by 9 bases, with 18 bases between them. The CDR3 is 14 residues long. Per germline, CDR1 MNHEY and CDR2 SVGEGT. CDR3 sequence (DNA): TGTGCCAGCAGACCCTCGGGGGACGGGCCTGAGCAGTTCTTC. It is translated as CASRPSGDGPEQFF.

This chain connects TRBV5-1 to TRBJ2-7; 8 bases are a match to TRBD2. J was trimmed by 2 bases and V by 2 bases; bases with no gene match: 12. Germline lookup yields CDR1 SGHRS and CDR2 YFSETQ. CDR3 length: 17 amino acids. The CDR3 reads CASSFMWGGGPTYEQYF. The CDR3 bases are TGCGCCAGCAGCTTTATGTGGGGCGGGGGGCCAACCTACGAGCAGTACTTC.

The rearrangement joins TRBV3-1 to TRBJ2-1; a weak D match, TRBD2 (5 bases). The germline CDR1 and CDR2 sequences are LGHDT and YNNKEL (reference sequence). The CDR3 is made up of 13 amino acids. The V end lost 3 bases, the J end lost 9 bases, and 12 bases lay between the germline ends. CDR3: CASSQSIRGEQFF. CDR3 in DNA: TGTGCCAGCAGCCAGTCGATCCGGGGTGAGCAGTTCTTC.

V is TRBV6-2 or TRBV6-3 and J is TRBJ2-1; unclear D gene. V dropped 1 base and J dropped 6 bases, with 4 bases sitting between them. Germline V gene lookup returns CDR1 MNHEY and CDR2 SVGEGT. CDR3 length: 12 residues. CDR3 loop: CASSYFGNEQFF. The DNA of the CDR3 is TGTGCCAGCAGTTACTTCGGCAATGAGCAGTTCTTC.

This CDR3 reads CASSPYSGACEQYF. DNA for the CDR3: TGTGCCAGCAGCCCTTACTCAGGGGCCTGCGAGCAGTACTTC. The genes are TRBV7-2 and TRBJ2-5; D perhaps matches TRBD1 (6 bases). The closer fit of TRBJ2-7 to the DNA end suggests the J call may be wrong. CDR3 length equals 14 residues. Per germline, CDR1 SGHTA and CDR2 FQGNSA.

The gene calls are TRBV11-2 and TRBJ2-5; D is possibly TRBD2 (6 bases). CDR1 is SGHAT and CDR2 is FQNNGV in the germline V gene. The CDR3 totals 13 residues. Trimming took 3 bases from V and 13 from J, leaving 18 bases between them. The CDR3 coding sequence is TGTGCCAGCAGCTTGGCGGGATCCTCCAGCCCGTACTTC. Its translation: CASSLAGSSSPYF.

The table lists this clonotype with many counts. The chain combines TRBV7-2 with TRBJ2-4; a weak D match, TRBD2 (7 bases). V lost 5 bases, J lost 6 bases, and 17 bases lay in between. Germline CDR1 SGHTA, CDR2 FQGNSA. This CDR3 region has 15 residues. This chain's CDR3 is CASSPRGAGGNIQYF. For the CDR3, the DNA is TGTGCCAGCAGCCCCCGGGGGGCCGGCGGAAACATTCAGTACTTC.